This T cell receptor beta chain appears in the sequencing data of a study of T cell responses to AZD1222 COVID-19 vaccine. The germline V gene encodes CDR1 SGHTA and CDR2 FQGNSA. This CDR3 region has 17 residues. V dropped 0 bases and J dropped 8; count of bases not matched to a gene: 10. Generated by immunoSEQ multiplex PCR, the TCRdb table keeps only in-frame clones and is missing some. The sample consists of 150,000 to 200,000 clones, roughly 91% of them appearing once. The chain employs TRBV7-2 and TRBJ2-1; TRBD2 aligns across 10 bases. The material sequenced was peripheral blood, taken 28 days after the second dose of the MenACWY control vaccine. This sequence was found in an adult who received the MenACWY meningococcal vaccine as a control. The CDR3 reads CASSLALGSGGWDEQFF. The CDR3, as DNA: TGTGCCAGCAGCTTAGCGCTCGGTAGCGGGGGGTGGGATGAGCAGTTCTTC.